This is a list of T cell receptor beta chains from one sample in a study of OX40 agonist ivuxolimab in advanced cancers. Measured with immunoSEQ multiplex PCR; TCRdb has only the in-frame clones, and not every one. The sample lists 70,000 to 95,000 clones, around 87% occurring once. Material: CD4+ or CD8+ T cells sorted from blood, obtained in a trial of the OX40 agonist ivuxolimab. The receptor source for this set is an adult with an advanced solid tumor such as melanoma, head and neck, liver or kidney cancer. The CDR3 runs from the conserved cysteine through the conserved F or W. Fields, in order: J gene, V gene, clone size, D gene, CDR3 DNA, CDR3 protein. The D gene is left open where the match is weak. Some rows mark clone size as missing; the rest say once, few, many or name a class of expanded clone.

J gene: TRBJ1-3; V gene: TRBV28; clone size: .; D gene: .; CDR3 DNA: TGTGCCAGCGGCGGTCGGAGCTCTGGAAACACCATATATTTT; CDR3 protein: CASGGRSSGNTIYF
J gene: TRBJ1-5; V gene: TRBV7-6; clone size: .; D gene: .; CDR3 DNA: TGTGCCAGCAGCTTAGCAGGGCTCAATCAGCCCCAGCATTTT; CDR3 protein: CASSLAGLNQPQHF
J gene: TRBJ1-4; V gene: TRBV28; clone size: .; D gene: .; CDR3 DNA: TGTGCCAGCAGCAAGACAGGCTCTTGGGAAAAACTGTTTTTT; CDR3 protein: CASSKTGSWEKLFF
J gene: TRBJ2-1; V gene: TRBV28; clone size: .; D gene: TRBD1; CDR3 DNA: TGTGCCAGCAGCCTGGGACAGGTCTACAATGAGCAGTTCTTC; CDR3 protein: CASSLGQVYNEQFF
J gene: TRBJ1-2; V gene: TRBV19; clone size: .; D gene: TRBD1; CDR3 DNA: TGTGCCAGTAGTATCAGGGGGCTGGCTGGCTACACCTTC; CDR3 protein: CASSIRGLAGYTF
J gene: TRBJ1-2; V gene: TRBV6-1; clone size: .; D gene: TRBD1; CDR3 DNA: TGTGCCAGCAGTGAACCACCAGGGGACAGGGGTACAATGGGAGCTAACTATGGCTACACCTTC; CDR3 protein: CASSEPPGDRGTMGANYGYTF
J gene: TRBJ1-5; V gene: TRBV5-4; clone size: .; D gene: TRBD1; CDR3 DNA: TGTGCCAGCAGCTTGGGGGGACAGGGCGGGAATCAGCCCCAGCATTTT; CDR3 protein: CASSLGGQGGNQPQHF
J gene: TRBJ2-5; V gene: TRBV6-5; clone size: .; D gene: .; CDR3 DNA: TGTGCCAGCAGTTACAGGGCAGGGTTTACAGAGACCCAGTACTTC; CDR3 protein: CASSYRAGFTETQYF
J gene: TRBJ1-2; V gene: TRBV28; clone size: .; D gene: .; CDR3 DNA: TGTGCCAGCAGTTTATCCCGCTTTGGCGGCTACACCTTC; CDR3 protein: CASSLSRFGGYTF
J gene: TRBJ1-3; V gene: TRBV25-1; clone size: .; D gene: .; CDR3 DNA: TGTGCCAGCAGTGAAACCGGACAGCTCTCTGGAAACACCATATATTTT; CDR3 protein: CASSETGQLSGNTIYF
J gene: TRBJ1-1; V gene: TRBV6-5; clone size: .; D gene: .; CDR3 DNA: TGTGCCAGCACAAGGGGACGTGACACTGAAGCTTTCTTT; CDR3 protein: CASTRGRDTEAFF
J gene: TRBJ2-2; V gene: TRBV7-6; clone size: .; D gene: .; CDR3 DNA: TGTGCCAGCAGCTTAGTGGTAACCCCAATCACCGGGGAGCTGTTTTTT; CDR3 protein: CASSLVVTPITGELFF
J gene: TRBJ2-1; V gene: TRBV19; clone size: .; D gene: .; CDR3 DNA: TGTGCCAGTAGCTTCAGGGGTGTTGAGCAGTTCTTC; CDR3 protein: CASSFRGVEQFF
J gene: TRBJ2-3; V gene: TRBV9; clone size: .; D gene: TRBD2; CDR3 DNA: TGTGCCAGCGCCTCGGGACTAGCCACAGATACGCAGTATTTT; CDR3 protein: CASASGLATDTQYF
J gene: TRBJ1-2; V gene: TRBV6-5; clone size: .; D gene: .; CDR3 DNA: TGTGCCAGCAGTCTACAGTCGAGCTATGGCTACACCTTC; CDR3 protein: CASSLQSSYGYTF
J gene: TRBJ1-5; V gene: TRBV6-1; clone size: .; D gene: TRBD1; CDR3 DNA: TGTGCCAGCAGTGAAAGAGGGACAGGGCCTTATCAGCCCCAGCATTTT; CDR3 protein: CASSERGTGPYQPQHF
J gene: TRBJ1-5; V gene: TRBV2; clone size: .; D gene: .; CDR3 DNA: TGTGCCAGCAGTGCACAGGGAGGGCAGCCCCAGCATTTT; CDR3 protein: CASSAQGGQPQHF
J gene: TRBJ2-7; V gene: TRBV7-3; clone size: .; D gene: TRBD1; CDR3 DNA: TGTGCCAGCAGCCCTAACCCAGGACAGGGTCGAGACGAGCAGTACTTC; CDR3 protein: CASSPNPGQGRDEQYF
J gene: TRBJ2-2; V gene: TRBV5-4; clone size: .; D gene: TRBD2; CDR3 DNA: TGTGCCAGCAGCGCTAGCGGGCGGAACACCGGGGAGCTGTTTTTT; CDR3 protein: CASSASGRNTGELFF
J gene: TRBJ2-5; V gene: TRBV6-1; clone size: once; D gene: .; CDR3 DNA: TGTGCCAGCAGCGGGGCGGAGGCCCAGTACTTC; CDR3 protein: CASSGAEAQYF
J gene: TRBJ1-2; V gene: TRBV25-1; clone size: .; D gene: .; CDR3 DNA: TGTGCCAGCAGTGAAGGGGTCTATGGCTACACCTTC; CDR3 protein: CASSEGVYGYTF
J gene: TRBJ1-6; V gene: TRBV30; clone size: .; D gene: TRBD1; CDR3 DNA: TGTGCCTGGGGGACAGGGCTAAATTCACCCCTCCACTTT; CDR3 protein: CAWGTGLNSPLHF
J gene: TRBJ1-2; V gene: TRBV10-3; clone size: once; D gene: .; CDR3 DNA: TGTGCCATCAGTGGACATAACTATGGCTACACCTTC; CDR3 protein: CAISGHNYGYTF
J gene: TRBJ1-3; V gene: TRBV7-2; clone size: .; D gene: .; CDR3 DNA: TGTGCCAGCAGCTTTTCGCGGGGATCTGGAAACACCATATATTTT; CDR3 protein: CASSFSRGSGNTIYF
J gene: TRBJ2-3; V gene: TRBV6-6; clone size: .; D gene: TRBD2; CDR3 DNA: TGTGCCAGCAGCCCATGGGGGGGGGTCACAGATACGCAGTATTTT; CDR3 protein: CASSPWGGVTDTQYF
J gene: TRBJ1-1; V gene: TRBV7-2; clone size: .; D gene: .; CDR3 DNA: TGTGCCAGCAGCTTAGGGAGGGGCGGGACTGAAGCTTTCTTT; CDR3 protein: CASSLGRGGTEAFF
J gene: TRBJ1-2; V gene: TRBV27; clone size: few; D gene: .; CDR3 DNA: TGTGCCAGCAGTTTATCGGGCCTCGCCTTCTATGGCTACACCTTC; CDR3 protein: CASSLSGLAFYGYTF
J gene: TRBJ2-1; V gene: TRBV19; clone size: .; D gene: TRBD2; CDR3 DNA: TGTGCCAGTAGTAACCTAGCGGGGGGGCTTGGCCACAATGAGCAGTTCTTC; CDR3 protein: CASSNLAGGLGHNEQFF
J gene: TRBJ1-2; V gene: TRBV7-2; clone size: .; D gene: TRBD1; CDR3 DNA: TGTGCCAGCAGTGTCGACAGGGGCAACTATGGCTACACCTTC; CDR3 protein: CASSVDRGNYGYTF
J gene: TRBJ1-1; V gene: TRBV15; clone size: .; D gene: TRBD1; CDR3 DNA: TGTGCCACCAGCACTCGGGACAGAATTACCCCAGGGACTGAAGCTTTCTTT; CDR3 protein: CATSTRDRITPGTEAFF
J gene: TRBJ1-2; V gene: TRBV28; clone size: .; D gene: TRBD1; CDR3 DNA: TGTGCCAGCAGTTTGGGCCGGGGACAGGGCTATGGCTACACCTTC; CDR3 protein: CASSLGRGQGYGYTF
J gene: TRBJ2-3; V gene: TRBV2; clone size: once; D gene: TRBD1; CDR3 DNA: TGTGCCAGCAGCGGGGGACAGGGGGTATCAGATACGCAGTATTTT; CDR3 protein: CASSGGQGVSDTQYF
J gene: TRBJ2-5; V gene: TRBV5-1; clone size: .; D gene: .; CDR3 DNA: TGCGCCAGCAGCTTGGGGAAGGGGCAAGAGACCCAGTACTTC; CDR3 protein: CASSLGKGQETQYF
J gene: TRBJ2-3; V gene: TRBV5-4; clone size: .; D gene: TRBD2; CDR3 DNA: TGTGCCAGCAGCTCGGGGGGGAGCACAGATACGCAGTATTTT; CDR3 protein: CASSSGGSTDTQYF
J gene: TRBJ2-5; V gene: TRBV29-1; clone size: .; D gene: .; CDR3 DNA: TGCAGCGCTGCCCCAGGGACACTACAAGAGACCCAGTACTTC; CDR3 protein: CSAAPGTLQETQYF